The 28 T cell receptor beta chains below were found in one sample sequenced in a study of T-cell memory formation after mild COVID-19. TCRdb independently ran MiXCR on the 5' RACE reads; one entry per CDR3 protein. The sample has 410,000 or so distinct CDR3 sequences, 23% seen once. Material for sequencing was PBMCs or a T cell subset sorted from them (not recorded which). Every receptor here comes from an adult woman who had mild COVID-19 (a few samples of this study predate the infection). Cell type and time point are not known.

The chain links TRBV7-9 to TRBJ2-4, with TRBD2 matching over 8 bases. Germline CDR1 is SEHNR and CDR2 is FQNEAQ (reference sequence). Trimming took 5 bases from V and 12 from J; bases not matched to a gene: 12. The CDR3 is 14 residues long. CDR3 sequence (DNA): TGTGCCAGCAGCCTCTCCGGGGGGGTTCGCGGTCAGTACTTC. Its protein product is CASSLSGGVRGQYF. Complete variable domain (other parts from reference TRBV7-9 and TRBJ2-4): DTGVSQNPRHKITKRGQNVTFRCDPISEHNRLYWYRQTLGQGPEFLTYFQNEAQLEKSRLLSDRFSAERPKGSFSTLEIQRTEQGDSAMYLCASSLSGGVRGQYFGAGTRLSVL.

A remark on this clonotype: A junction boundary mismatches the germline segment, possibly from a read error. This chain links TRBV15 with TRBJ1-2; 9 bases line up with TRBD1. Germline CDR1 LNHNV, CDR2 YYDKDF (reference sequence). The CDR3 length is 14 residues. The CDR3 DNA sequence: TGTGCCACCAGCAGAGATCTGGGACAGGGTGGGTTCGCCTTC. Translation gives CATSRDLGQGGFAF.

The chain couples TRBV7-2 to TRBJ2-1, with TRBD2 identical over 9 bases. The CDR3 consists of 18 residues. The germline V gene encodes CDR1 SGHTA and CDR2 FQGNSA. Trimming took 5 bases from V and 6 from J; bases not matched to a gene: 17. The CDR3 sequence is CASSHPYRVAGVGNEQFF. For the CDR3, the DNA is TGTGCCAGCAGCCACCCCTACCGGGTAGCGGGAGTCGGCAATGAGCAGTTCTTC. Filled out from reference TRBV7-2 and TRBJ2-1, the complete variable domain reads GAGVSQSPSNKVTEKGKDVELRCDPISGHTALYWYRQSLGQGLEFLIYFQGNSAPDKSGLPSDRFSAERTGGSVSTLTIQRTQQEDSAVYLCASSHPYRVAGVGNEQFFGPGTRLTVL.

The chain employs TRBV20-1 and TRBJ2-6, with unresolved D. Trimming left V 3 bases short and J 4 bases short, with 7 bases between. Germline values: CDR1 DFQATT, CDR2 SNEGSKA (reference sequence). The CDR3 has 13 residues. CDR3 sequence: CSASIQGANVLTF. CDR3 sequence (DNA): TGCAGTGCTAGTATCCAGGGGGCCAACGTCCTGACTTTC.

This chain joins TRBV5-6 and TRBJ2-2; TRBD2 aligns across 9 bases. The trim removed 2 bases at V and 3 bases at J, leaving 2 bases unmatched. The CDR3 contains 15 residues. Germline values: CDR1 SGHDT, CDR2 YYEEEE. CDR3 sequence: CASSFSGSHTGELFF. Written as DNA, the CDR3 is TGTGCCAGCAGCTTTAGCGGGAGTCACACCGGGGAGCTGTTTTTT.

This clonotype was counted between two and nine times. This CDR3 is CASSLRPGATRANVLTF. For the CDR3, the DNA is TGTGCCAGCAGTCTCCGACCGGGAGCCACCAGGGCCAACGTCCTGACTTTC. The V call is TRBV5-6, the J call TRBJ2-6, with TRBD2 as a possible D gene (6 bases). This CDR3 is built from 17 residues. V lost 5 bases, J lost 5 bases, and 20 bases lay in between. Germline V gene lookup returns CDR1 SGHDT and CDR2 YYEEEE.

This clonotype has just a few counts. J is TRBJ1-5 and V is TRBV21-1. TRBV21-1 is designated a pseudogene. This CDR3 contains 8 residues. This CDR3 reads CASYTQHF. DNA of the CDR3: TGTGCCAGTTACACCCAGCATTTT.

The genes are TRBV10-3 and TRBJ1-5; D is ambiguous. V shed 6 bases and J shed 5 bases, with 14 bases lying between them. The CDR3 consists of 14 residues. Germline V gives CDR1 ENHRY, CDR2 SYGVKD. CDR3 coding DNA: TGTGCCATCAGGGGCTCGGGCCGCGATCAGCCCCAGCATTTT. Translated: CAIRGSGRDQPQHF.

This clonotype was counted a few times. The chain carries TRBV24-1 and TRBJ1-2; possible D gene TRBD1, 5 bases. CDR1 KGHDR and CDR2 SFDVKD come from the germline V gene. Trimming stripped 2 bases from V and 8 bases from J, with 14 bases between. The CDR3 contains 14 residues. The CDR3, as DNA: TGTGCCACCAGTGATTACACAGGCCGAGGGGGCTACACCTTC. It specifies CATSDYTGRGGYTF.

The V and J genes are TRBV7-2 and TRBJ2-1; D is possibly TRBD1 (6 bases). The CDR3 length is 13 residues. V gave up 5 bases and J gave up 5 bases, with 10 bases separating them. CDR1 is SGHTA, CDR2 FQGNSA, per germline. This CDR3 reads CASSQPGDNEQFF. The CDR3 DNA is TGTGCCAGCAGCCAACCAGGGGACAATGAGCAGTTCTTC.

The chain combines TRBV10-3 with TRBJ2-1; 15 nucleotides align to TRBD2. Trimming cost V 6 bases and J 0 bases; bases outside gene matches: 6. Germline V gene sequence: CDR1 ENHRY, CDR2 SYGVKD. The CDR3 has 18 amino acids. The CDR3 DNA is TGTGCCATCAGCCCGGGACTAGCGGGAGGAACCTCCTACAATGAGCAGTTCTTC. Translated: CAISPGLAGGTSYNEQFF.

This clonotype was picked up many times. This rearrangement joins TRBV4-2 to TRBJ2-1, with D possibly called TRBD1 or TRBD2 (5 bases each). Germline values: CDR1 LGHNA, CDR2 YNFKEQ. Trimming cost V 1 base and J 9 bases, with 19 bases left between them. The CDR3 totals 16 residues. This chain's CDR3 is CASSQARDPALGEQFF. For the CDR3, the DNA is TGTGCCAGCAGCCAAGCACGGGACCCCGCTTTAGGTGAGCAGTTCTTC.

The chain employs TRBV11-2 and TRBJ1-5, with 7 positions matching TRBD1. V lost 2 bases, J lost 6 bases, and 4 bases stayed unmatched. Germline lookup yields CDR1 SGHAT and CDR2 FQNNGV. CDR3 length: 14 amino acids. The CDR3 here is CASSLRGGFQPQHF. CDR3 nucleotide sequence: TGTGCCAGCAGCTTACGAGGGGGCTTTCAGCCCCAGCATTTT. Complete variable domain (other parts from reference TRBV11-2 and TRBJ1-5): EAGVAQSPRYKIIEKRQSVAFWCNPISGHATLYWYQQILGQGPKLLIQFQNNGVVDDSQLPKDRFSAERLKGVDSTLKIQPAKLEDSAVYLCASSLRGGFQPQHFGDGTRLSIL.

This chain links TRBV29-1 with TRBJ1-5; D unclear. The germline V and J ends were trimmed by 0 bases and 4 bases, with 7 bases remaining between them. CDR3 size: 13 residues. Per the germline V gene, CDR1 is SQVTM and CDR2 is ANQGSEA. The CDR3 sequence is CSVEEGQNQPQHF. The CDR3 coding sequence is TGCAGCGTTGAAGAGGGCCAGAATCAGCCCCAGCATTTT. The full variable domain, rest sourced from reference TRBV29-1 and TRBJ1-5, is SAVISQKPSRDICQRGTSLTIQCQVDSQVTMMFWYRQQPGQSLTLIATANQGSEATYESGFVIDKFPISRPNLTFSTLTVSNMSPEDSSIYLCSVEEGQNQPQHFGDGTRLSIL.

This clonotype was seen repeatedly, ten times or more. This chain connects TRBV4-3 to TRBJ2-7, with 8 nucleotides matching TRBD1. Germline V gives CDR1 LGHNA, CDR2 YSLEER. The ends lost 3 bases at V and 1 base at J; junction bases unmatched: 2. The CDR3 length is 14 residues. Here the CDR3 DNA reads TGCGCCAGCAGCCACGGACAGGGATCCTACGAGCAGTACTTC. Translated, it gives CASSHGQGSYEQYF.

Many counts were recorded for this clonotype. This chain uses TRBV7-9 with TRBJ1-5; D remains ambiguous. The V end lost 1 base, the J end lost 4 bases, and 5 bases lay between the germline ends. The CDR3 contains 13 residues. Per the germline V gene, CDR1 is SEHNR and CDR2 is FQNEAQ (reference sequence). CDR3 region: CASSLGLNQPQHF. The CDR3 region has the DNA TGTGCCAGCAGCTTAGGTCTAAATCAGCCCCAGCATTTT.

The sample holds a few counts of this clonotype. The CDR3 DNA sequence: TGTGCCACGACCAAGAAGAGCACAGATACGCAGTATTTT. Translation gives CATTKKSTDTQYF. The chain employs TRBV6-5 and TRBJ2-3; D not certain. The CDR3 sequence is 13 residues long. The V and J ends lost 10 bases and 0 bases respectively, with 11 bases between them. Per the germline V gene, CDR1 is MNHEY and CDR2 is SVGAGI.

This clonotype was found many times. One end of the junction fails to match germline, which may point to a read error. The V call is TRBV7-7, the J call TRBJ2-2; no definite D call. The CDR3 has 13 amino acids. The germline V gene has CDR1 SSHAT and CDR2 FNYEAQ (reference sequence). The CDR3 loop is CASSSAGAGELFF. CDR3 coding DNA: TGTGCTAGCAGCTCTGCTGGGGCCGGGGAGCTGTTTTTT.

Concerning this clonotype: This may be a read error: a much more frequent sequence differs by one nucleotide. V is TRBV5-1 and J is TRBJ2-2; 10 nucleotides agree with TRBD2. V gave up 2 bases and J gave up 0 bases; unmatched junction bases: 1. The CDR3 is 16 residues long. Per the germline V gene, CDR1 is SGHRS and CDR2 is YFSETQ. CDR3 residues: CASSFTSGTNTGELFF. In nucleotides, the CDR3 is TGCGCCAGCAGCTTTACTAGCGGGACGAACACCGGGGAGCTGTTTTTT.

This chain joins TRBV24-1 and TRBJ2-1; either TRBD1 or TRBD2 may fit D (5 bases each). Germline V gives CDR1 KGHDR, CDR2 SFDVKD. The CDR3 sequence is 17 residues long. Trimming cost V 2 bases and J 0 bases, with 13 bases left between them. The CDR3 region is CATSDSTGTFSYNEQFF. CDR3 DNA sequence: TGTGCCACCAGTGATTCGACGGGGACGTTCTCCTACAATGAGCAGTTCTTC.

This clonotype has a handful of counts. The chain joins TRBV20-1 to TRBJ1-1; the D is unclear. Germline V CDR1 and CDR2: DFQATT, SNEGSKA (reference sequence). The CDR3 is made up of 14 amino acids. The V and J ends lost 8 bases and 1 base respectively, with 17 bases between them. The CDR3 nucleotides are TGCAGTTTTCGGGTCGGGCAGACGAACACTGAAGCTTTCTTT. Translating it yields CSFRVGQTNTEAFF.

This chain links TRBV5-1 with TRBJ2-3; TRBD2 matches 9 bases. The CDR3 length is 17 residues. CDR1 and CDR2 (germline): SGHRS, YFSETQ. V shed 0 bases and J 5 bases; nucleotides not matched to a gene: 10. The CDR3 loop reads CASSLEGLATRGDTQYF. Written as DNA, the CDR3 is TGCGCCAGCAGCTTGGAGGGACTAGCTACTAGGGGAGATACGCAGTATTTT. Variable domain in full (rest from reference TRBV5-1 and TRBJ2-3): KAGVTQTPRYLIKTRGQQVTLSCSPISGHRSVSWYQQTPGQGLQFLFEYFSETQRNKGNFPGRFSGRQFSNSRSEMNVSTLELGDSALYLCASSLEGLATRGDTQYFGPGTRLTVL.

This clonotype was counted at least ten times. The chain couples TRBV20-1 to TRBJ2-1, with 8 nucleotides matching TRBD2. Germline lookup yields CDR1 DFQATT and CDR2 SNEGSKA (reference sequence). V gave up 3 bases and J gave up 7 bases; unmatched junction bases: 8. This CDR3 is 14 amino acids long. For the CDR3, the DNA is TGCAGTGCTAGTAACCTAGCGGGCCCGAATGAGCAGTTCTTC. Translation gives CSASNLAGPNEQFF.

The rearrangement uses TRBV2 and TRBJ2-1; 12 bases are a match to TRBD2. J lost 3 bases, V lost 7 bases, and 13 bases had no gene match. This CDR3 region has 18 residues. Germline V gene lookup returns CDR1 SNHLY and CDR2 FYNNEI. In DNA form, the CDR3 reads TGTGCCAGCACCGGGGGGGGCAGGACTAGCGGGAACTACAATGAGCAGTTCTTC. Translated: CASTGGGRTSGNYNEQFF.

This clonotype was observed a handful of times. V is TRBV4-1 and J is TRBJ1-6; 7 bases match TRBD1. V was clipped by 6 bases and J by 8 bases; unmatched bases: 4. CDR3 length: 13 residues. Germline CDR1 is MGHRA and CDR2 is YSYEKL. The CDR3 coding sequence is TGCGCCAGCAGGACTACAGGGGATTCACCCCTCCACTTT. Translating gives CASRTTGDSPLHF.

V usage is TRBV7-6 and J usage is TRBJ1-1; 8 nucleotides match TRBD1. The CDR3 covers 18 residues. Germline loops: CDR1 SGHVS, CDR2 FNYEAQ. Unmatched junction bases numbered 13, after V lost 2 bases and J lost 2 bases. The CDR3 region has the DNA TGTGCCAGCAGCTTACGACCGGGAGGGACAGGCGCCAACACTGAAGCTTTCTTT. Its protein is CASSLRPGGTGANTEAFF.

The chain carries TRBV7-9 and TRBJ1-6; 8 nucleotides match TRBD1. There are 13 residues in the CDR3. The ends lost 11 bases at V and 7 bases at J; junction bases unmatched: 7. CDR1 SEHNR and CDR2 FQNEAQ come from the germline V gene (reference sequence). The CDR3 nucleotides are TGTGCCGGGACGGGACAGGCGAATTCACCCCTCCACTTT. As protein: CAGTGQANSPLHF.

In this sample, this clonotype turned up a few times. This chain joins TRBV7-2 and TRBJ2-7; TRBD2 matches at 10 bases. The ends lost 1 base at V and 0 bases at J; junction bases unmatched: 9. Germline V gene lookup returns CDR1 SGHTA and CDR2 FQGNSA. The CDR3 totals 18 residues. CDR3: CASSLVTSGITRSYEQYF. Written as DNA, the CDR3 is TGTGCCAGCAGCTTAGTTACTAGCGGGATAACACGCTCCTACGAGCAGTACTTC.